This T cell receptor beta chain was recovered during a study of shared clonotypes between healthy human individuals (dated by TCRdb to 2018 to 2021). Background on the whole study: The cohort included a few men and a couple of women between 18 and 49 years of age. For each donor, CD4 naive and CD4 memory were each run on three plates, CD8 naive on two plates, and CD8 memory on one plate. The study deeply sequenced blood TCR repertoires of five healthy adults to estimate repertoire size and the extent of clonotype sharing between individuals. To increase sequencing depth and limit assay-specific biases, different laboratories used diverse techniques to prepare libraries and sequence TCR repertoires. Leukapheresis yielded between about 0.85 and 10 billion PBMCs per donor.

From the cysteine up to the phenylalanine, the CDR3 has a length of 14 residues. The sequence is cut down to CDR3 DNA, 42 bases in frame from base 1. Reading the germline V gene gives CDR1 SNHLY and CDR2 FYNNEI. V is cut back by 4 bases and J by 8 bases, with 9 bases in the junction unmatched. Using the deep immunoSEQ assay, multiplex PCR amplified TCR CDR3 regions from genomic DNA. Extracted genomic DNA from each cell subset was distributed evenly across all wells of several immunoSEQ 96-well plates, and each plate was treated as a replicate. For sorted subsets, roughly 200 ng of genomic DNA, equivalent to some 33,000 T cell genomes, went into each replicate PCR. Purified libraries were measured with a Qubit 3.0 fluorometer, size-checked on a Bioanalyzer 2100, and measured again with the KAPA Library Quantification kit. Every immunoSEQ 96-well plate was sequenced on a dedicated single-read 150-cycle Illumina NextSeq 550 flow cell. The published analysis was carried out like this. The immunoSEQ output contained only junctional sequences without quality scores, so filtering could not match that applied to full-length reads. To assign V/J genes and CDR3, sequences were annotated using PyIR, a Python wrapper for IgBLAST v1.9, with IMGT germline references. Any read was removed if the V/J assignment was weak (E-value above 1e-6), the CDR3 was missing, or the read contained stop codons, out-of-frame junctions, or ambiguous translated residues. A V3J clonotype was defined by an identical inferred V gene, J gene, and CDR3 amino acid sequence. Percentage overlap between repertoires was calculated by dividing the number of shared unique clonotypes by the size of the smaller repertoire. Repertoire richness was assessed with RTK rarefaction, the Chao1 estimator, and Recon v2.1 estimates of unobserved clonotypes. Generation probabilities were computed with OLGA for all TCRbeta clonotypes obtained by the gDNA method from several donors. In TCRdb, the immuneACCESS table is reduced to in-frame sequences with V and J assigned. These tables do not hold every clone; where another copy was compared, an unresolved V gene accounts for under half, and the others remain unexplained. That table furnishes V, J and clone size, whereas the DNA furnished D and trimming. The sample data list some 1,100,000 clones, and around three quarters of these were observed just once. The leading ten clones occupy 0.5% to 0.6% of the sample.

Donors were healthy HIV-negative adults with no recently reported acute infections or vaccinations. Every donor was a Caucasian adult residing in Nashville, Tennessee, USA. Magnetic negative selection was used to enrich CD4+ T cells, after which naive cells were positively selected on CD45RA and the negative fraction became the memory subset. Blood was collected by leukapheresis, and PBMCs were isolated by Ficoll-Histopaque density gradient centrifugation and then cryopreserved in liquid nitrogen vapor phase. Purity and quantity of every magnetically sorted T cell population were checked by analytical flow cytometry. Genomic DNA was isolated from each sorted fraction and quantified by UV absorbance on a Nanodrop 2000c. Overall results and qualifications from the work: The small number of donors limited the genetic and exposure-history diversity represented. Naive subsets generally had larger estimated clonotype richness than memory subsets. Sampling was restricted to blood, and TCR repertoires in tissues likely differ from the TCR repertoires found in blood. Compared with non-shared clonotypes, clonotypes shared by all four sorted-subset donors had higher generation probabilities. Pairwise subsampling indicated that sequencing depth was expected to affect the degree of clonotype sharing among donors. Rarefaction of sorted-subset datasets indicated incomplete sequencing despite the large sequencing depth. Roughly 5.2% of naive CD4, 3.5% of naive CD8, about 2.5% of memory CD4, and over 0.35% of memory CD8 clonotypes were shared across a few donors.

About this clone itself: This clone's antigen is unknown. No qualities accompany the bases; no much larger clone lies one base away.

The receptor chain draws on TRBV2 and TRBJ2-3, and TRBD1 matches 7 of the central bases. The specimen sequenced was memory CD4+ T cells from PBMCs. The label giving this sample's cell subset or site can be read as: CD45RA-negative fraction. This receptor was identified in a man younger than 35 in good health. Some clones in this sample may be carry-over from other donors' samples. The CDR3 amino acid sequence is: CASSVATGVFTQYF. In nucleotide form, the sequence is TGTGCCAGCAGTGTAGCTACAGGGGTTTTTACGCAGTATTTT.